This paragraph reports one T cell receptor (beta chain). This sample is drawn from a study of shared clonotypes between healthy human individuals. TCRdb keeps only in-frame clones here, not all; method: immunoSEQ multiplex PCR. The data show roughly 2,300,000 clones, just under 95% seen once. This TCR was sampled from a man between 18 and 29 years old in good health. Some clones in this sample may be carry-over from other donors' samples. The sequencing input was naive CD4+ T cells from PBMCs. Subset of the sample: CD45RA+ positively selected.

CDR3 coding DNA: TGTGCCAGCAGCTTGCGACTAGCGGGAATGGAGACCCAGTACTTC. Amino acids: CASSLRLAGMETQYF. The genes are TRBV5-4 and TRBJ2-5; 11 bases line up with TRBD2. With V trimmed by 1 base and J by 5 bases, 4 bases remained unmatched. In germline, CDR1 is SGHNT, CDR2 YYREEE (reference sequence). The CDR3 length is 15 residues.